Listed below are T cell receptor beta chains from one sample, sequenced in a study of shared clonotypes between healthy human individuals. Repertoires were generated with immunoSEQ multiplex PCR, while TCRdb's copy carries only in-frame clones and drops some. The sample includes 750,000 to 1,000,000 clones, more than 85% of them seen just once. The sample taken for sequencing was naive CD8+ T cells sorted from blood. These receptors all come from a man between 25 and 39 years old in good health. CDR3s include the opening cysteine and the closing phenylalanine or tryptophan. A D gene is named only where the DNA matches it firmly. Not all rows give a size; the values are once, few, many and, for expanded clones, a class.

TRBJ1-3	TRBV28	NA	NA	TGTGCCAGCAGCTTACAGGGCGGTGGAAACACCATATATTTT	CASSLQGGGNTIYF
TRBJ2-2	TRBV9	NA	NA	TGTGCCAGCAGCGCAAACGAGGGAACAGTGGAGTTTTTT	CASSANEGTVEFF
TRBJ2-1	TRBV19	NA	NA	TGTGCCAGTAGTTCCGACAGCCTCTACAATGAGCAGTTCTTC	CASSSDSLYNEQFF
TRBJ1-5	TRBV11-2	NA	NA	TGTGCCAGCAGCCCCCAAGGGTGGCAGCCCCAGCATTTT	CASSPQGWQPQHF
TRBJ1-4	TRBV15	NA	TRBD1	TGTGCCACCAGCACCAGGGGGCTTGGAACTAATGAAAAACTGTTTTTT	CATSTRGLGTNEKLFF
TRBJ1-5	TRBV6-5	NA	TRBD1	TGTGCCAGCAGACTGACAGGGGGGGATTCTCAGCATTTT	CASRLTGGDSQHF
TRBJ2-1	TRBV6-6	NA	TRBD2	TGTGCCAGCAGCCCCATGCGGGAGGGCCCCTACAATGAGCAGTTCTTC	CASSPMREGPYNEQFF
TRBJ2-1	TRBV7-6	NA	NA	TGTGCCAGCAGCTCTCGAGGAGTGGCTAGCGCTTACAATGAGCAGTTCTTC	CASSSRGVASAYNEQFF
TRBJ2-5	TRBV4-1	NA	TRBD2	TGCGCCAGCAGCCAACGTGAACTAGCGGGAGAAGAGACCCAGTACTTC	CASSQRELAGEETQYF
TRBJ2-5	TRBV6-5	NA	NA	TGTGCCAGCAGTTACTTCTCAGGGGAAGAGACCCAGTACTTC	CASSYFSGEETQYF
TRBJ2-2	TRBV9	NA	NA	TGTGCCAGCAGCGTAGTACATACGAACACCGGGGAGCTGTTTTTT	CASSVVHTNTGELFF
TRBJ1-3	TRBV20-1	NA	NA	TGCAGTGCGGCCTCTGGAAACACCATATATTTT	CSAASGNTIYF
TRBJ2-1	TRBV15	NA	TRBD2	TGTGCCACCAGCAGGGGACTAGCGGGAGTGGATGAGCAGTTCTTC	CATSRGLAGVDEQFF
TRBJ2-3	TRBV27	NA	NA	TGTGCCAGCAGTCTACTGAGGGGATCGGAGACAGATACGCAGTATTTT	CASSLLRGSETDTQYF
TRBJ2-1	TRBV28	NA	NA	TGTGCCAGCAGTTTATTTAGCGGATACAATGAGCAGTTCTTC	CASSLFSGYNEQFF
TRBJ1-1	TRBV5-1	NA	NA	TGCGCCAGCAGCTTGCCAGGCGGGAGCACTGAAGCTTTCTTT	CASSLPGGSTEAFF
TRBJ1-5	TRBV19	NA	TRBD1	TGTGCCAGTAGTAAAGGACAGGGGGTTCAGCCCCAGCATTTT	CASSKGQGVQPQHF
TRBJ2-1	TRBV11-2	NA	TRBD2	TGTGCCAGCAGCGCCTCTAGCGGGAGTGTGTATGAGCAGTTCTTC	CASSASSGSVYEQFF
TRBJ2-5	TRBV4-1	NA	TRBD2	TGCGCCAGCAGCCCCGGGGGGGCGGCAGCACGGGAGACCCAGTACTTC	CASSPGGAAARETQYF
TRBJ2-1	TRBV5-1	NA	NA	TGCGCCAGCAGCTTGGGGCAGGAGGTACGCAATGAGCAGTTCTTC	CASSLGQEVRNEQFF
TRBJ1-2	TRBV5-5	NA	NA	TGTGCCAGCAGCACCCGGGACCTTTTGGGATATGGCTACACCTTC	CASSTRDLLGYGYTF
TRBJ2-1	TRBV19	NA	TRBD1	TGTGCCAGTAGTAGAGCGGGACAGGGTCCCAATGAGCAGTTCTTC	CASSRAGQGPNEQFF
TRBJ2-3	TRBV15	once	NA	TGTGCCACCCGTGAGGGAGTCGGAGATACGCAGTATTTT	CATREGVGDTQYF
TRBJ2-1	TRBV7-8	NA	NA	TGTGCCAGCAGCTCCTGGGACCAGTACAATGAGCAGTTCTTC	CASSSWDQYNEQFF
TRBJ2-1	TRBV4-3	NA	NA	TGCGCCAGCAGCCAAGGCTCTGGAGCCTACTACAATGAGCAGTTCTTC	CASSQGSGAYYNEQFF
TRBJ2-3	TRBV7-9	NA	TRBD2	TGTGCCAGCAGCTTAGAGGTAGCGGGAGGCACAGATACGCAGTATTTT	CASSLEVAGGTDTQYF
TRBJ2-1	TRBV7-9	NA	NA	TGTGCCAGCAGCCATGACGGATACAATGAGCAGTTCTTC	CASSHDGYNEQFF
TRBJ2-3	TRBV19	NA	NA	TGTGCCAGTAATTGGAAAAGAGATACGCAGTATTTT	CASNWKRDTQYF
TRBJ2-7	TRBV11-3	NA	NA	TGTGCCAGCAGCTTAGGAGCCTCCTACGAGCAGTACTTC	CASSLGASYEQYF
TRBJ1-1	TRBV10-3	once	NA	TGTGCCATCAGTGAGTCGGCAGGGCAAGGGATGAACACTGAAGCTTTCTTT	CAISESAGQGMNTEAFF
TRBJ2-7	TRBV7-9	NA	NA	TGTGCCAGCAGCCCCTACGCGGTTATGACCTACGAGCAGTACTTC	CASSPYAVMTYEQYF